This T cell receptor beta chain was documented in a study of T cell clonotyping in hematopoietic cell transplantation. Study as a whole: Cytoreduction preceded collection of pretransplant recipient samples.

Time point meaning: recipient sample about 28 days before transplant, after cytoreduction. The data were produced by immunoSEQ multiplex PCR, yet TCRdb's version contains in-frame clones alone and is incomplete. This sample yields some 5,500 clones, of which more than 75% are seen a single time; 4% to 5% belongs to the top ten. The CDR3 covers 13 residues. V shed 7 bases and J shed 3 bases, with 10 bases lying between them. Germline CDR1 SEHNR, CDR2 FQNEAQ (reference sequence). This TCR was recovered from a man in his sixties with acute myeloid leukemia. Some clones in this sample may be carry-over from other donors' samples. The sample here was peripheral blood mononuclear cells, taken before stem cell transplant. The genes are TRBV7-9 and TRBJ1-5; D not certain. DNA of the CDR3: TGTGCCAGCACCGAGGGTTTCAATCAGCCCCAGCATTTT. It translates to CASTEGFNQPQHF.